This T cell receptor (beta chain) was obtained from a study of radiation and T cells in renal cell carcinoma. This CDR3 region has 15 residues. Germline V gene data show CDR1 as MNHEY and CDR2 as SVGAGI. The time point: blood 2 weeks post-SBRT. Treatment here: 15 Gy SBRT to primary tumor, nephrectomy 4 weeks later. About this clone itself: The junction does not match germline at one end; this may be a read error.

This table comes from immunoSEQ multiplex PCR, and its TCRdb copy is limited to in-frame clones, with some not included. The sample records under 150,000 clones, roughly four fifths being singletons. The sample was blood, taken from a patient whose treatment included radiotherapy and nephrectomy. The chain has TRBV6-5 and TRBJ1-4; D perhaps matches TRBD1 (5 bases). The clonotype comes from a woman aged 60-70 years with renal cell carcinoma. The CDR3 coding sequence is TGTGCCAGCAGTGACTCGGGGGGGACTAATGAAAAACTGTTTTTT. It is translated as CASSDSGGTNEKLFF.